In this sample, the clone carrying this T cell receptor beta chain turned up many times. Its cognate antigen is unknown. The data stem from a study of T cell repertoires in cytomegalovirus infection. TCRdb re-derived calls from the reads in MiXCR, one entry per CDR3 protein. The sample holds about half a million distinct CDR3 sequences, 25% to 35% seen once. Unmatched junction bases numbered 11, after V lost 2 bases and J lost 2 bases. CDR3 size: 17 residues. Germline V gives CDR1 SGHVS, CDR2 FQNEAQ. The clonotype was recovered from a human donor in good health (CMV status not recorded). Some clones in this sample may be carry-over from other donors' samples. The chain joins TRBV7-8 to TRBJ1-2; 7 nucleotides match TRBD1. The specimen comprised cultured PBMCs, sampled from culture after CMV antigen stimulation. The CDR3 spells CASSLTWETGSNYGYTF. The CDR3 DNA reads as TGTGCCAGCAGCTTAACCTGGGAGACAGGGAGCAACTATGGCTACACCTTC.